The 15 T cell receptor beta chains below come from one sample, sequenced in a study of blood T cell repertoires in COVID-19. Sequencing used immunoSEQ multiplex PCR; TCRdb keeps in-frame clones, though not all of them. The profile covers about 180,000 clones, with 85% to 90% appearing a single time and roughly 2.9% taken by the ten largest. Input material: peripheral blood. The source is a woman aged 30 to 39 with active or convalescent COVID-19.

V and J are TRBV6-2 or TRBV6-3 and TRBJ1-1, with D unclear. Trimming removed 0 bases at V and 4 bases at J, with 12 bases between. Per the germline V gene, CDR1 is MNHEY and CDR2 is SVGEGT. The CDR3 extends over 15 amino acids. DNA for the CDR3: TGTGCCAGCAGTTACTCGGGCAGTCGTAGCACTGAAGCTTTCTTT. It encodes CASSYSGSRSTEAFF.

The genes are TRBV30 and TRBJ2-1, with 8 positions matching TRBD2. Trimming cost V 2 bases and J 4 bases; bases outside gene matches: 4. This CDR3 comprises 14 residues. CDR1 is GTSNPN, CDR2 SVGIG, per germline (reference sequence). DNA for the CDR3: TGTGCCTGGAGTACGGGACTAGGGTACAATGAGCAGTTCTTC. Its protein product is CAWSTGLGYNEQFF.

The CDR3 protein is CASSLRVTGAYEQYF. The CDR3 DNA reads as TGTGCCAGCAGTTTAAGGGTGACAGGGGCTTACGAGCAGTACTTC. The chain combines TRBV28 with TRBJ2-7; 8 bases match TRBD1. The ends lost 2 bases at V and 4 bases at J; junction bases unmatched: 7. This CDR3 contains 15 residues. Germline lookup yields CDR1 MDHEN and CDR2 SYDVKM.

The chain recombines TRBV4-1 with TRBJ1-2; TRBD1 matches 8 bases. CDR1 and CDR2 from the germline V gene are MGHRA and YSYEKL. V lost 3 bases, J lost 5 bases, and 14 bases stayed unmatched. The CDR3 runs to 17 residues. The CDR3 DNA reads TGCGCCAGCAGCCAGTCCGGTAACAGGGGGAATTATTATGGCTACACCTTC. Amino acid sequence: CASSQSGNRGNYYGYTF.

The genes are TRBV6-5 and TRBJ1-2; D is ambiguous. The CDR3 runs 13 residues. Trimming stripped 6 bases from V and 8 bases from J, with 16 bases between. Germline CDR1 and CDR2: MNHEY and SVGAGI. CDR3 loop: CASRLPTGGGYTF. Here the CDR3 DNA reads TGTGCCAGCAGATTGCCAACGGGCGGGGGCTACACCTTC.

This clone occurred once. The V and J genes are TRBV3-1 (or the pseudogene TRBV3-2) and TRBJ2-1, with a tentative D call TRBD2 (6 bases). CDR1 LGHDT and CDR2 YNNKEL come from the germline V gene (reference sequence). With 4 bases removed from V and 0 bases from J, the gap between germline ends came to 10 bases. The CDR3 sequence is 15 residues long. Here the CDR3 reads CASSRDWSSYNEQFF. CDR3 in DNA: TGTGCCAGCAGCCGGGACTGGAGCTCCTACAATGAGCAGTTCTTC.

This rearrangement joins TRBV19 to TRBJ1-1; 8 nucleotides agree with TRBD1. The CDR3 covers 13 residues. Germline V gene sequence: CDR1 LNHDA, CDR2 SQIVND (reference sequence). Trimming removed 6 bases from V and 4 bases from J; junction bases left unmatched: 4. CDR3 nucleotides: TGTGCCAGTAGGAGACAGGGGTTCACTGAAGCTTTCTTT. Its protein product is CASRRQGFTEAFF.

The CDR3 protein is CATSVQGGEKLFF. CDR3 in DNA: TGTGCCACCAGCGTACAGGGGGGTGAAAAACTGTTTTTT. This sequence joins TRBV15 and TRBJ1-4; 8 bases are shared with TRBD1. Trimming at V came to 5 bases and at J to 7 bases, leaving 3 bases not matched to a gene. This CDR3 region has 13 residues. Per the germline V gene, CDR1 is LNHNV and CDR2 is YYDKDF (reference sequence). Full variable domain (remainder filled in from reference TRBV15 and TRBJ1-4): DAMVIQNPRYQVTQFGKPVTLSCSQTLNHNVMYWYQQKSSQAPKLLFHYYDKDFNNEADTPDNFQSRRPNTSFCFLDIRSPGLGDTAMYLCATSVQGGEKLFFGSGTQLSVL.

In DNA form, the CDR3 reads TGTGCCAGCAGTGTTGGGGGGGCTCTTGGCAATCAGCCCCAGCATTTT. Translation gives CASSVGGALGNQPQHF. The rearrangement links TRBV6-1 to TRBJ1-5; D possibly corresponds to TRBD1 (6 bases). Trimming stripped 4 bases from V and 2 bases from J, with 15 bases between. The CDR3 is made up of 16 amino acids. The germline V gene encodes CDR1 MNHNS and CDR2 SASEGT.

This chain links TRBV2 with TRBJ2-1; possibly TRBD2 for D (6 bases). The V end lost 1 base, the J end lost 4 bases, and 11 bases lay between the germline ends. Germline assignment: CDR1 SNHLY and CDR2 FYNNEI. The CDR3 extends over 15 amino acids. In DNA, the CDR3 is TGTGCCAGCAGTGAAGTTCGCGGGGAATACAATGAGCAGTTCTTC. It is translated as CASSEVRGEYNEQFF. The whole variable domain, filled in from reference TRBV2 and TRBJ2-1, reads EPEVTQTPSHQVTQMGQEVILRCVPISNHLYFYWYRQILGQKVEFLVSFYNNEISEKSEIFDDQFSVERPDGSNFTLKIRSTKLEDSAMYFCASSEVRGEYNEQFFGPGTRLTVL.

This chain joins TRBV6-1 and TRBJ1-4; 8 nucleotides agree with TRBD1. The CDR3 loop spans 15 amino acids. V dropped 2 bases and J dropped 5; count of bases not matched to a gene: 4. Germline lookup yields CDR1 MNHNS and CDR2 SASEGT. CDR3: CASSEQGAPNEKLFF. CDR3 nucleotides: TGTGCCAGCAGTGAACAGGGGGCGCCGAATGAAAAACTGTTTTTT.

The J gene is TRBJ1-3, the V gene TRBV9, with 8 bases that match TRBD1. V lost 8 bases to trimming and J lost 4 bases; unmatched junction nucleotides: 2. Germline CDR1 and CDR2: SGDLS and YYNGEE. The CDR3 runs to 12 residues. CDR3 region: CASGQGGNTIYF. The CDR3 nucleotides are TGTGCCAGTGGACAGGGAGGAAACACCATATATTTT. Full variable domain (remainder filled in from reference TRBV9 and TRBJ1-3): DSGVTQTPKHLITATGQRVTLRCSPRSGDLSVYWYQQSLDQGLQFLIQYYNGEERAKGNILERFSAQQFPDLHSELNLSSLELGDSALYFCASGQGGNTIYFGEGSWLTVV.

The chain employs TRBV2 and TRBJ2-7, with 11 bases identical to TRBD1. This CDR3 has 15 amino acids. Trimming took 7 bases from V and 2 from J; bases not matched to a gene: 7. Germline CDR1 reads SNHLY; CDR2 reads FYNNEI. The DNA of the CDR3 is TGTGCCAGCAATTTGTTGGGACAGGGGGCCTACGAGCAGTACTTC. It is translated as CASNLLGQGAYEQYF.

This chain links TRBV19 with TRBJ2-5; 8 nucleotides line up with TRBD1. Trimming took 6 bases from V and 2 from J; bases not matched to a gene: 5. Germline CDR1 and CDR2: LNHDA and SQIVND (reference sequence). This CDR3 spans 14 amino acids. The chain's CDR3 is CASSPDREQETQYF. In nucleotides, the CDR3 is TGTGCCAGTAGCCCGGACAGGGAACAAGAGACCCAGTACTTC. The full variable domain, its missing parts supplied by reference TRBV19 and TRBJ2-5, is DGGITQSPKYLFRKEGQNVTLSCEQNLNHDAMYWYRQDPGQGLRLIYYSQIVNDFQKGDIAEGYSVSREKKESFPLTVTSAQKNPTAFYLCASSPDREQETQYFGPGTRLLVL.

The chain couples TRBV6-5 to TRBJ1-1; 10 positions match TRBD1. Germline lookup yields CDR1 MNHEY and CDR2 SVGAGI. The CDR3 contains 14 residues. V gave up 9 bases and J gave up 6 bases; unmatched junction bases: 10. The CDR3 is CASDRDRGRAEAFF. For the CDR3, the DNA is TGTGCCAGTGACCGGGACAGGGGACGCGCTGAAGCTTTCTTT.